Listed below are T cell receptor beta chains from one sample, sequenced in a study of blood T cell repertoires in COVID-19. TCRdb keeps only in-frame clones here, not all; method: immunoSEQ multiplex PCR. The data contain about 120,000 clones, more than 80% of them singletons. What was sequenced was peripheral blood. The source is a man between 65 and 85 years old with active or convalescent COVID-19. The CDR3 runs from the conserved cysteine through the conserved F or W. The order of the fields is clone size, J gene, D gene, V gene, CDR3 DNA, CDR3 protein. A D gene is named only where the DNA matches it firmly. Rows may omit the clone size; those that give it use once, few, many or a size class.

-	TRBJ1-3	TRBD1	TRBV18	TGTGCCAGCTCACCACAGGGACAGGGAACTGGAAACACCATATATTTT	CASSPQGQGTGNTIYF
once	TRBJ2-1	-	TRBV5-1	TGCGCCAGCAGCTTGGCGTCGACTAGCTCCTACAATGAGCAGTTCTTC	CASSLASTSSYNEQFF
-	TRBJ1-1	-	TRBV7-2	TGTGCCAGCAGCTTACTAGACAGTCGCACTGAAGCTTTCTTT	CASSLLDSRTEAFF
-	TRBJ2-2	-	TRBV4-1	TGCGCCAGCAGCCAAGATCGGCACAGTGCGAACACCGGGGAGCTGTTTTTT	CASSQDRHSANTGELFF
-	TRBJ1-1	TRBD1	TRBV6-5	TGTGCCAGCAGCAAAGGGACAGATATCCGAGAAGCTTTCTTT	CASSKGTDIREAFF
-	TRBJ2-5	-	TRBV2	TGTGCCAGCAGTGAATTCCAGGGATTAGGGGCAGAGACCCAGTACTTC	CASSEFQGLGAETQYF
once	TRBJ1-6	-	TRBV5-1	TGCGCCAGCAGCTCCCGGGATACGGGGAATTCACCCCTCCACTTT	CASSSRDTGNSPLHF
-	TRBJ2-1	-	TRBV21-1	TGTGCCAGCAGCCGCGTAGGTTGGCTAGCGGGAGGACACAATGAGCAGTTCTTC	CASSRVGWLAGGHNEQFF
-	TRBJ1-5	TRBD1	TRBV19	TGTGCCAGTAGTGGACAAGGACAGGGGACTATCAATCAGCCCCAGCATTTT	CASSGQGQGTINQPQHF
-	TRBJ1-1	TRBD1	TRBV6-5	TGTGCCAGCACCTGGACAGGGGCGGGGACTGAAGCTTTCTTT	CASTWTGAGTEAFF
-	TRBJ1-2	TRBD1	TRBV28	TGTGCCAGCAGAGATTCGGGACAGCTAATCTATGGCTACACCTTC	CASRDSGQLIYGYTF
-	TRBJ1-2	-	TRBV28	TGTGCCAGCACTCCACTCATGCAGGGAGGGGCGGACTATGGCTACACCTTC	CASTPLMQGGADYGYTF
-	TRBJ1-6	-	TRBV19	TGTGCCAGTAAACCGGCGGGGCCTAATAATTCACCCCTCCACTTT	CASKPAGPNNSPLHF
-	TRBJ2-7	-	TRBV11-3	TGTGCCAGCAGCCCGACAGGATCCCACGAGCAGTACTTC	CASSPTGSHEQYF
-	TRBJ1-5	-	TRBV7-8	TGTGCCAGCAGCCAAGGACACGGAATTGGGCCCCAGCATTTT	CASSQGHGIGPQHF
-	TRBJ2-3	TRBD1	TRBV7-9	TGTGCCAGCCGTCACTTCGGGACAGGGAAAACAGATACGCAGTATTTT	CASRHFGTGKTDTQYF
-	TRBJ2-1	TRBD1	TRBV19	TGTGCCAGTAGACCGGGACAGGGGACCGATGAGCAGTTCTTC	CASRPGQGTDEQFF
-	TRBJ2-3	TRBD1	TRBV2	TGTGCCAGCAGCCTGACAGGGGGAGATACAGATACGCAGTATTTT	CASSLTGGDTDTQYF
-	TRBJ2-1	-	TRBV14	TGTGCCAGCAGCCACACCGGGGCCTACAATGAGCAGTTCTTC	CASSHTGAYNEQFF
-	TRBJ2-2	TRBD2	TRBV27	TGTGCCAGCACGGGTCTTAGCGGGACCGGGGAGCTGTTTTTT	CASTGLSGTGELFF
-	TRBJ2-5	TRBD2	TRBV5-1	TGCGCCAGCAGCTCAACCGGGACTAGCGGGAGAGGGGGCCAAGAGACCCAGTACTTC	CASSSTGTSGRGGQETQYF
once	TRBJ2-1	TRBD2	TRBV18	TGTGCCAGCTCGCTTCGGGAGGCCGTTGGAAATGAGCAGTTCTTC	CASSLREAVGNEQFF
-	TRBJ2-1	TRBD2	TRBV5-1	TGCGCCAGCAGCCCGGGACTAGCGGGAGGGAAAGGGAATGAGCAGTTCTTC	CASSPGLAGGKGNEQFF
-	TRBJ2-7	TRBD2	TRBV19	TGTGCCAGTAGTATTGCGACGGGGGGCGAGCAGTACTTC	CASSIATGGEQYF
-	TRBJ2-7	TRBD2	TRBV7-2	TGTGCCAGCAGCTTAGGTGCGGGAGGTTCTGGGACCTACGAGCAGTACTTC	CASSLGAGGSGTYEQYF
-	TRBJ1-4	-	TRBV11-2	TGTGCCAGCAGGTTTTACGGTGGCGGTAATGAAAAACTGTTTTTT	CASRFYGGGNEKLFF
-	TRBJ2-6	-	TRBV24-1	TGTGCCACCAGTGATTTCAGGGGAACTGGGGCCAACGTCCTGACTTTC	CATSDFRGTGANVLTF
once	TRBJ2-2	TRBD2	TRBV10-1	TGCGCCAGCAGTGACAGTCTAGCGGGGCCGTCGAACACCGGGGAGCTGTTTTTT	CASSDSLAGPSNTGELFF
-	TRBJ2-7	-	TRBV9	TGTGCCAGCAGCCCCGACAGGTACGAGCAGTACTTC	CASSPDRYEQYF
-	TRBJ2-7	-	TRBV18	TGTGCCAGCTCACCCTCCCAGTCCTACGAGCAGTACTTC	CASSPSQSYEQYF
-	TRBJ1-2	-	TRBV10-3	TGTGCCATCAGCGACGGGAGTTTAAACTATGGCTACACCTTC	CAISDGSLNYGYTF
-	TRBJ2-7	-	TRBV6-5	TGTGCCAGCAGCAGGACAGTCTACGAGCAGTACTTC	CASSRTVYEQYF
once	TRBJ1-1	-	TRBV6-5	TGTGCCACCGGACAGTTCAGGAACACTGAAGCTTTCTTT	CATGQFRNTEAFF
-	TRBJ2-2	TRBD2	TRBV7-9	TGTGCCAGCAGCTTAGCCCCTTCAGCGGGAGCTCGTACCGGGGAGCTGTTTTTT	CASSLAPSAGARTGELFF
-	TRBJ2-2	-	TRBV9	TGTGCCAGCAGCGTTTCAGGGTTTGCGAACACCGGGGAGCTGTTTTTT	CASSVSGFANTGELFF
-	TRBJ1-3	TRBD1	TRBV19	TGTGCCAGTAGTCGACAGGGGGAATCTGGAAACACCATATATTTT	CASSRQGESGNTIYF
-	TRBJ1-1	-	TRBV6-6	TGTGCCAGCAGTTATTGGGCTACTGAAGCTTTCTTT	CASSYWATEAFF
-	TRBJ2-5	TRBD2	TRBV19	TGTGCCAGTAATCGCGGGAGAGGGGAGACCCAGTACTTC	CASNRGRGETQYF
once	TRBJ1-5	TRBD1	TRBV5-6	TGTGCCAGCACCCGGAGGGACAGGGTACATCAGCCCCAGCATTTT	CASTRRDRVHQPQHF
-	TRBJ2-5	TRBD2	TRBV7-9	TGTGCCAGCAGCTCCTTAGCGGGAGGGCCCCGTGAGACCCAGTACTTC	CASSSLAGGPRETQYF
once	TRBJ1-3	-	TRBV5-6	TGTGCCAGCAGCGTCGGGACATTAGGTGATTCTGGAAACACCATATATTTT	CASSVGTLGDSGNTIYF
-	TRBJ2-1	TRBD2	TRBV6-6	TGTGCCAGCAGAAAGGGGGCCGGGACTAGCGGCGATGAGCAGTTCTTC	CASRKGAGTSGDEQFF
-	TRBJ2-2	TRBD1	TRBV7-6	TGTGCCAGCAGCGTACAGGGGGCGGACACCGGGGAGCTGTTTTTT	CASSVQGADTGELFF
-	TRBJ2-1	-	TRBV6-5	TGTGCCAGCAGTACGAGGCAAGCGTACGATGAGCAGTTCTTC	CASSTRQAYDEQFF
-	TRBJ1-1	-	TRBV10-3	TGTGCCATCACCAGGGGAGCAGAGAACACTGAAGCTTTCTTT	CAITRGAENTEAFF
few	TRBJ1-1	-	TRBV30	TGTGCCTGGGGGCGGCAGAACACTGAAGCTTTCTTT	CAWGRQNTEAFF
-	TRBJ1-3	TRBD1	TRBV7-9	TGTGCCAGCAGCCGCCGGGACAGCCTCTCTGGAAACACCATATATTTT	CASSRRDSLSGNTIYF
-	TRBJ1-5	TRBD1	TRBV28	TGTGCCAGCAGGAGACAGGGATTATTTGATAGCAATCAGCCCCAGCATTTT	CASRRQGLFDSNQPQHF
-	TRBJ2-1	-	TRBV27	TGTGCCAGCAGCCCTATAAGGGGTAAGCACAATGAGCAGTTCTTC	CASSPIRGKHNEQFF
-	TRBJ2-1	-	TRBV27	TGTGCCACACAGCGGAGCTCCTACAATGAGCAGTTCTTC	CATQRSSYNEQFF
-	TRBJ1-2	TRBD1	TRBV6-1	TGTGCCAGCAGCAGCTTACAGGGGAACTATGGCTACACCTTC	CASSSLQGNYGYTF
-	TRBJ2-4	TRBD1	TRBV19	TGTGCCAGTAGTATAGTCGGACAGGGGAGGACCAAAAACATTCAGTACTTC	CASSIVGQGRTKNIQYF
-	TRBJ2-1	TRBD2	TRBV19	TGTGCCAGTAGTATAGCCCAGGCCAGCGGGAGGAATGAGCAGTTCTTC	CASSIAQASGRNEQFF
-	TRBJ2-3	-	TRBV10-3	TGTGCCATCAGCGCCAGCGGAAGCACAGATACGCAGTATTTT	CAISASGSTDTQYF
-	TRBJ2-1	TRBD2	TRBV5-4	TGTGCGGCGTCGGGACTAGCGGGGAACAATGAGCAGTTCTTC	CAASGLAGNNEQFF